What follows are 8 T cell receptor beta chains derived from one specimen sequenced in a study of T cell changes during pregnancy in multiple sclerosis. Method: immunoSEQ multiplex PCR; TCRdb's copy keeps in-frame clones and lacks some. This sample has approximately 93,000 clones, with around 90% found just once. Sequencing used peripheral blood, obtained in the first trimester of pregnancy. The receptors were gathered from a female donor in good health, enrolled as a control in a pregnancy study.

The chain employs TRBV9 and TRBJ1-3, with D possibly being TRBD1 (6 bases). This CDR3 is 13 amino acids long. V was shortened by 4 bases and J by 4 bases, with 9 bases between the two germline ends. Germline V gives CDR1 SGDLS, CDR2 YYNGEE. CDR3 in amino acids: CASSPGTGNTIYF. The CDR3 nucleotides read TGTGCCAGCAGCCCTGGGACAGGAAACACCATATATTTT.

Details on this clone: At one end, the junction sequence differs from germline, possibly due to a read error. This chain uses TRBV7-9 with TRBJ2-1, with D tentatively TRBD1 (5 bases). Per the germline V gene, CDR1 is SEHNR and CDR2 is FQNEAQ (reference sequence). There are 13 residues in the CDR3. CDR3 in amino acids: CASTKAGYSEQFF. The CDR3 region has the DNA TGTGCCAGCACCAAAGCAGGGTACAGTGAGCAGTTCTTC.

The chain carries TRBV7-2 and TRBJ1-5; D uncertain. This CDR3 contains 14 residues. Trimming removed 5 bases from V and 4 bases from J, with 12 bases in between. Germline loops: CDR1 SGHTA, CDR2 FQGNSA. For the CDR3, the DNA is TGTGCCAGCAGCCCAAGAACGGGTAATCAGCCCCAGCATTTT. Amino acids: CASSPRTGNQPQHF.

The rearrangement uses TRBV6-5 and TRBJ2-2; TRBD2 is a possible D gene (5 bases). This CDR3 contains 13 residues. V shed 5 bases and J shed 8 bases, with 12 bases lying between them. The germline CDR1 and CDR2 sequences are MNHEY and SVGAGI. The DNA for the CDR3 is TGTGCCAGCAGTGGTCTAGCTAGGGGGGAGCTGTTTTTT. Translating gives CASSGLARGELFF.

This clone was seen once. The V and J genes are TRBV10-3 and TRBJ2-5, with D possibly TRBD1 on 5 matching bases. CDR1 is ENHRY, CDR2 SYGVKD, per germline. The CDR3 consists of 14 residues. Trimming cost V 2 bases and J 3 bases, with 10 bases left between them. CDR3 DNA sequence: TGTGCCATCAGTGAGAATGGCAGGGAAGAGACCCAGTACTTC. As protein: CAISENGREETQYF.

The gene calls are TRBV7-9 and TRBJ1-1; the match to TRBD1 covers 10 bases. The junction had 4 bases not matched to a gene; V was cut back by 1 base and J by 5 bases. The CDR3 has 15 amino acids. Per germline, CDR1 SEHNR and CDR2 FQNEAQ (reference sequence). The CDR3 nucleotides read TGTGCCAGCAGCTTAGGCGGACAGGGGGGGACTGAAGCTTTCTTT. As protein: CASSLGGQGGTEAFF.

This clone was seen only once. The chain couples TRBV4-2 to TRBJ2-7; 8 bases agree with TRBD2. The CDR3 covers 16 residues. Germline CDR1 LGHNA, CDR2 YNFKEQ. V dropped 1 base and J dropped 6; count of bases not matched to a gene: 11. The DNA for the CDR3 is TGTGCCAGCAGCCAAGCCTCGGGAGGGCTGGTCGGCGAGCAGTACTTC. Its protein is CASSQASGGLVGEQYF.

In its sample, this clone was seen once. The chain recombines TRBV9 with TRBJ1-3; a weak D match, TRBD1 (6 bases). Looked up from germline, CDR1 is SGDLS and CDR2 is YYNGEE. The V gene lost 4 bases and the J gene lost 0 bases, with 23 bases spanning the gap. The CDR3 loop spans 19 amino acids. The DNA for the CDR3 is TGTGCCAGCAGCCAAGGACAGAAGGTGGGGAAGGGCTCTGGAAACACCATATATTTT. This codes for CASSQGQKVGKGSGNTIYF.